Listed below are T cell receptor beta chains from one sample, sequenced in a study of blood T cell repertoires in COVID-19. Data came from immunoSEQ multiplex PCR; TCRdb stores just in-frame clones and leaves some out. In the table there are a few hundred thousand clones, approximately 90% of which are singletons. Material: PBMCs or T cells enriched from blood (not recorded which). The receptors come from a human donor in a cohort exposed to, infected with or recovered from COVID-19 (not recorded which). The donor label of this sample is uncertain. The CDR3 runs from the conserved cysteine through the conserved F or W.

V gene	J gene	CDR3 protein
TRBV9	TRBJ2-2	CASSVTVTGELFF
TRBV11-3	TRBJ2-5	CASSKTGEETQYF
TRBV4-1	TRBJ1-2	CASSQIDSNYGYTF
TRBV6-1	TRBJ1-2	CASSETWGQLNYGYTF
TRBV2	TRBJ2-1	CASTSGTGRNEQFF
TRBV7-9	TRBJ1-5	CASSSGHRQPQHF
TRBV20-1	TRBJ2-3	CSANTDTQYF
TRBV2	TRBJ1-1	CASTISDLQGAGNTEAFF
TRBV9	TRBJ1-3	CASSSGGASGNTIYF
TRBV13	TRBJ2-1	CASSKRTSGYNEQFF
TRBV9	TRBJ2-2	CASSVNPENPADTGELFF
TRBV7-9	TRBJ1-6	CASRGADRGAYNSPLHF
TRBV30	TRBJ2-3	CAWTSASTDTQYF
TRBV2	TRBJ1-5	CASSEGGGPWPQHF
TRBV9	TRBJ2-6	CASSVVMSGANVLTF
TRBV27	TRBJ2-1	CASSRTSGGRSEQFF
TRBV12-5	TRBJ1-1	CASGPLKGIEAFF
TRBV5-4	TRBJ1-1	CASSFGGFRTEAFF
TRBV19	TRBJ2-2	CASSRDYAGGRAGELFF
TRBV5-4	TRBJ2-3	CASSFHAGGSTDTQYF
TRBV11-1	TRBJ1-1	CASSLARSRGRGEAFF
TRBV19	TRBJ2-7	CASSQRGTPLDEQYF
TRBV30	TRBJ1-1	CAWSRGQPNTEAFF
TRBV7-7	TRBJ2-2	CASSPRGGENTGELFF
TRBV27	TRBJ1-6	CRGRDNSPLHF
TRBV27	TRBJ1-6	CASSYRGRNSPLHF
TRBV10-3	TRBJ1-1	CAISELSLNTEAFF
TRBV3-1/TRBV3-2	TRBJ2-2	CASSQEIGGGLYTGELFF
TRBV9	TRBJ1-2	CASSNQGRGYTF
TRBV5-4	TRBJ2-7	CASSLMGQNYEQYF
TRBV3-1/TRBV3-2	TRBJ2-2	CASSQDLERKRGGLAGELFF
TRBV20-1	TRBJ1-4	CSASIRGQEKLFF
TRBV5-6	TRBJ1-4	CASSLEAGADEKLFF
TRBV30	TRBJ2-5	CAWSGRVAGGRETQYF
TRBV28	TRBJ2-3	CASRNWRVMNSYTQYF
TRBV19	TRBJ1-1	CASSMGGTEAFF
TRBV5-6	TRBJ2-3	CASSSPEGDRVPDTQYF
TRBV18	TRBJ2-1	CASSPFGRTEQFF
TRBV7-3	TRBJ2-2	CASSLFQGARTGELFF
TRBV6-5	TRBJ1-1	CASSWTGRNTEAFF
TRBV11-2	TRBJ2-1	CASSLAGNSNEQFF
TRBV7-9	TRBJ1-3	CASSLTGSSGNTIYF
TRBV2	TRBJ2-1	CASSRTGGGALHEQFF
TRBV6-1	TRBJ2-7	CASRPRTGTGYEQYF
TRBV5-1	TRBJ2-1	CASSLEGDSYNEQFF
TRBV5-1	TRBJ1-4	CASSPTGVATNEKLFF
TRBV9	TRBJ2-3	CASSPIPGQGSDTQYF
TRBV5-1	TRBJ2-5	CASSPIETGGETQYF
TRBV7-9	TRBJ2-7	CASSLAAGTSGAHEQYF
TRBV28	TRBJ2-1	CASRPTAGGPFNEQFF
TRBV7-3	TRBJ1-1	CASSLDRALEAFF
TRBV7-7	TRBJ2-2	CASRKTGEITGELFF